This T cell receptor (beta chain) was sequenced during a study of T cells in Graves' hyperthyroidism and ophthalmopathy. The study, taken as a whole, reports: Most thyroid clonotypes with frequency above 0.001 were detected in blood.

It was RNA transcripts that yielded the amplified TCR beta CDR3 regions. Initially, a first-round RT-PCR of the TCR CDR3 employed the HTBI primer set. A single record per CDR3 protein comes from TCRdb applying MiXCR to the multiplex PCR reads. The sample lists about 590,000 distinct CDR3 sequences; 13% to 15% were seen once. In the case of this clonotype: No antigen is known for it.

Between the trimmed V and J ends, which lost 1 base and 2 bases, there was a span of 9 bases. Germline V CDR1 and CDR2: SGHTA, FQGNSA. CDR3 length: 14 amino acids. The sequence was collected from a woman younger than 30 with Graves' ophthalmopathy. The sequenced material came from blood. The rearrangement joins TRBV7-2 to TRBJ2-7; D call uncertain. The CDR3 coding sequence is TGTGCCAGCAGCTTAGTTGAGTGGGCCTACGAGCAGTACTTC. Amino acid sequence: CASSLVEWAYEQYF.